This TCR beta chain was recorded in a study of T cell responses to AZD1222 COVID-19 vaccine. Study-level findings and limits: Of spike-specific TCRs, nearly half reportedly target regions left unmutated in variants. The peak T cell response came first, and repertoires were sampled only after it.

Measured with immunoSEQ multiplex PCR; TCRdb has only the in-frame clones, and not every one. The data contain about 200,000 clones, around nine tenths of them singletons. The CDR3 has 16 residues. Trimming shortened V by 4 bases and J by 0 bases, and 11 bases separated the two germline ends. The germline CDR1 and CDR2 sequences are SGDLS and YYNGEE. Concerning this clone: Its antigen is unidentified.

The chain couples TRBV9 to TRBJ1-6; tentative D call: TRBD1 (5 bases). The receptor was derived from an adult in good health. The sequencing here drew on peripheral blood, taken on day 0 of AZD1222 vaccination. In nucleotides, the CDR3 is TGTGCCAGCAGCACCGGGACGAGCTCCTATAATTCACCCCTCCACTTT. The encoded protein is CASSTGTSSYNSPLHF.